These 20 T cell receptor beta chains share one sample of origin, sequenced in a study of shared clonotypes between healthy human individuals. Naive CD8 cells lacked CD45RO and underwent positive selection for CCR7, leaving out terminally differentiated effector memory CD45RA+ cells. The table came from immunoSEQ multiplex PCR; TCRdb's copy has only in-frame clones and leaves some out. In the table there are millions of clones, about 93% of which are singletons. Material for sequencing was naive CD8+ T cells from PBMCs. The receptors come from a young man in good health. Some clones in this sample may be carry-over from other donors' samples.

This chain links TRBV6-6 with TRBJ1-6, with D perhaps matching TRBD1 (6 bases). CDR3 size: 15 residues. The V and J ends lost 2 bases and 9 bases respectively, with 14 bases between them. The germline CDR1 and CDR2 sequences are MNHNY and SVGAGI (reference sequence). The CDR3 here is CASSYGRGYSSPLHF. The CDR3, as DNA: TGTGCCAGCAGTTACGGCAGGGGCTATTCTTCACCCCTCCACTTT.

The chain links TRBV7-8 to TRBJ1-2; D gene unclear. V was trimmed by 4 bases and J by 8 bases, leaving 14 bases between them. The CDR3 is 13 amino acids. Germline V lookup: CDR1 SGHVS, CDR2 FQNEAQ. CDR3 coding DNA: TGTGCCAGCAGCTACTTTTGGGGTAGCGGCTACACCTTC. Translating it yields CASSYFWGSGYTF.

This chain connects TRBV7-9 to TRBJ2-3; D gene uncertain. This CDR3 is built from 13 residues. V was shortened by 4 bases and J by 0 bases, with 5 bases between the two germline ends. Germline V lookup: CDR1 SEHNR, CDR2 FQNEAQ (reference sequence). The CDR3 DNA reads TGTGCCAGCAGCTACTCGAGCACAGATACGCAGTATTTT. The encoded protein is CASSYSSTDTQYF.

V is TRBV6-5 and J is TRBJ2-1, with TRBD2 matching over 11 bases. V lost 2 bases to trimming and J lost 3 bases; unmatched junction nucleotides: 0. Germline V lookup: CDR1 MNHEY, CDR2 SVGAGI. The CDR3 is made up of 15 amino acids. The CDR3 protein is CASSYTSGSYNEQFF. CDR3 sequence (DNA): TGTGCCAGCAGTTACACTAGCGGGAGCTACAATGAGCAGTTCTTC.

This rearrangement joins TRBV9 to TRBJ2-7; 7 bases are a match to TRBD2. V was clipped by 0 bases and J by 1 base; unmatched bases: 4. CDR3 length: 15 residues. CDR1 and CDR2 (germline): SGDLS, YYNGEE. The CDR3 bases are TGTGCCAGCAGCGTAGGGGCGCGGGGGTCCTACGAGCAGTACTTC. As protein: CASSVGARGSYEQYF. The full variable domain, rest sourced from reference TRBV9 and TRBJ2-7, is DSGVTQTPKHLITATGQRVTLRCSPRSGDLSVYWYQQSLDQGLQFLIQYYNGEERAKGNILERFSAQQFPDLHSELNLSSLELGDSALYFCASSVGARGSYEQYFGPGTRLTVT.

This clone was observed once. The chain links TRBV9 to TRBJ1-4; 9 nucleotides align to TRBD1. V lost 2 bases to trimming and J lost 8 bases; unmatched junction nucleotides: 10. This CDR3 contains 16 residues. Germline V gene data show CDR1 as SGDLS and CDR2 as YYNGEE. CDR3 amino acids: CASSVGQGNDGEKLFF. The CDR3 bases are TGTGCCAGCAGCGTCGGACAGGGGAATGATGGGGAAAAACTGTTTTTT.

The chain recombines TRBV6-5 with TRBJ1-2; weak D call: TRBD1 (5 bases). This CDR3 is 13 amino acids long. CDR1 is MNHEY, CDR2 SVGAGI, per germline. Trimming shortened V by 6 bases and J by 4 bases, and 12 bases separated the two germline ends. The CDR3: CASSHGTFYGYTF. The CDR3 bases are TGTGCCAGCAGCCACGGGACGTTCTATGGCTACACCTTC.

The J gene is TRBJ1-2, the V gene TRBV5-6; 7 bases map to TRBD1. The CDR3 runs 14 residues. Germline CDR1 reads SGHDT; CDR2 reads YYEEEE. Trimming removed 6 bases from V and 5 bases from J; junction bases left unmatched: 10. CDR3 nucleotide sequence: TGTGCCAGCACCGGACAGGATCTTGGGTATGGCTACACCTTC. This translates into CASTGQDLGYGYTF.

The chain links TRBV5-4 to TRBJ1-1; D gene ambiguous. V was trimmed by 4 bases and J by 0 bases, leaving 10 bases between them. The CDR3 is 14 residues long. Germline V gene sequence: CDR1 SGHNT, CDR2 YYREEE (reference sequence). CDR3 amino acids: CASSLAGMNTEAFF. The CDR3 DNA reads TGTGCCAGCAGCCTGGCGGGGATGAACACTGAAGCTTTCTTT.

This clone was detected only once. This chain links TRBV6-5 with TRBJ1-6; a possible D gene is TRBD1 (5 bases). The CDR3 runs to 13 residues. The germline V and J ends were trimmed by 2 bases and 13 bases, with 12 bases remaining between them. The germline gives CDR1 MNHEY, CDR2 SVGAGI. The CDR3 bases are TGTGCCAGCAGTTACGCAGGGACTTCTCCCCTCCACTTT. Its protein is CASSYAGTSPLHF.

The gene calls are TRBV5-4 and TRBJ2-7; TRBD1 matches at 9 bases. The length of the CDR3 is 16 residues. Germline loops: CDR1 SGHNT, CDR2 YYREEE (reference sequence). V shed 3 bases, J shed 5 bases, and the junction held 12 bases outside the gene matches. The CDR3 loop is CASSSWPGQGLHEQYF. For the CDR3, the DNA is TGTGCCAGCAGCTCGTGGCCGGGACAGGGACTTCACGAGCAGTACTTC. Full variable domain (rest looked up from reference TRBV5-4 and TRBJ2-7): ETGVTQSPTHLIKTRGQQVTLRCSSQSGHNTVSWYQQALGQGPQFIFQYYREEENGRGNFPPRFSGLQFPNYSSELNVNALELDDSALYLCASSSWPGQGLHEQYFGPGTRLTVT.

The V gene is TRBV6-1, the J gene TRBJ1-1; D unclear. V shed 8 bases and J shed 0 bases, with 10 bases lying between them. Looked up from germline, CDR1 is MNHNS and CDR2 is SASEGT. This CDR3 is 13 amino acids long. The CDR3 loop is CASAERLNTEAFF. In nucleotides, the CDR3 is TGTGCCAGCGCGGAACGTCTGAACACTGAAGCTTTCTTT.

J is TRBJ2-3 and V is TRBV1; the table names TRBD2, a call not compared with the DNA. TRBV1 is marked as a pseudogene. The CDR3 has 18 amino acids. The CDR3 loop reads CTSSQDLVPADRTDTQYF. In nucleotides, the CDR3 is TGCACCAGCAGCCAAGATCTTGTTCCAGCGGACCGCACAGATACGCAGTATTTT.

The rearrangement links TRBV5-6 to TRBJ2-3; possibly TRBD1 for D (5 bases). The CDR3 sequence is 13 residues long. The V and J ends lost 4 bases and 4 bases respectively, with 10 bases between them. Germline-derived CDR1 and CDR2 are SGHDT and YYEEEE. The CDR3 nucleotides read TGTGCCAGCAGCCAGGGTTTGGCAGATACGCAGTATTTT. This codes for CASSQGLADTQYF.

The chain is built from TRBV30 and TRBJ2-7; 9 nucleotides match TRBD1. The CDR3 has 15 residues. J was trimmed by 5 bases and V by 4 bases; bases with no gene match: 12. Germline V gives CDR1 GTSNPN, CDR2 SVGIG (reference sequence). The CDR3 sequence is CAWTLGQGKYHEQYF. The CDR3 nucleotides are TGTGCCTGGACCCTAGGACAGGGGAAATATCACGAGCAGTACTTC.

Comments on this clone: One base away lies a much larger clone, so this may be a sequencing read error. The CDR3 is CASSFGQPYEQYF. CDR3 nucleotide sequence: TGTGCCAGCAGTTTCGGACAGCCCTACGAGCAGTACTTC. V is TRBV28 and J is TRBJ2-7; weak D call: TRBD1 (6 bases). Trimming took 3 bases from V and 2 from J, leaving 8 bases between them. CDR1 MDHEN and CDR2 SYDVKM come from the germline V gene. The CDR3 is 13 amino acids. Full variable domain (missing parts from reference TRBV28 and TRBJ2-7): DVKVTQSSRYLVKRTGEKVFLECVQDMDHENMFWYRQDPGLGLRLIYFSYDVKMKEKGDIPEGYSVSREKKERFSLILESASTNQTSMYLCASSFGQPYEQYFGPGTRLTVT.

For the CDR3, the DNA is TGTGCCATCAGTGAGTCGGGACAGGGAATGACTAACTATGGCTACACCTTC. This codes for CAISESGQGMTNYGYTF. The chain is built from TRBV10-3 and TRBJ1-2; 9 bases are a match to TRBD1. The CDR3 spans 17 residues. Unmatched junction bases numbered 5, after V lost 0 bases and J lost 0 bases. CDR1 is ENHRY and CDR2 is SYGVKD in the germline V gene.

This chain joins TRBV18 and TRBJ1-4, with 9 bases fitting TRBD1. Germline lookup yields CDR1 KGHSH and CDR2 LQKENI. V lost 2 bases, J lost 3 bases, and 10 bases stayed unmatched. This CDR3 comprises 18 residues. The CDR3 sequence is CASSPGTGSLGANEKLFF. CDR3 in DNA: TGTGCCAGCTCACCAGGGACAGGGTCGTTAGGAGCTAATGAAAAACTGTTTTTT.

This clone was observed once. Other DNA variants within this sample encode the same CDR3. The rearrangement links TRBV9 to TRBJ1-4, with D hard to call. V was shortened by 2 bases and J by 4 bases, with 9 bases between the two germline ends. The length of the CDR3 is 14 residues. Germline assignment: CDR1 SGDLS and CDR2 YYNGEE. In nucleotides, the CDR3 is TGTGCCAGCAGCGTTGGCAGTTTTAATGAAAAACTGTTTTTT. Encoded protein: CASSVGSFNEKLFF.

V usage is TRBV7-8 and J usage is TRBJ2-5, with a weak D call TRBD1 (5 bases). CDR1 is SGHVS, CDR2 FQNEAQ, per germline. V was trimmed by 3 bases and J by 3 bases, leaving 17 bases between them. The CDR3 is made up of 16 amino acids. The CDR3 nucleotides are TGTGCCAGCAGCTTCAGACAGACAGTGCGTGAAGAGACCCAGTACTTC. Protein sequence: CASSFRQTVREETQYF. The full variable domain, rest sourced from reference TRBV7-8 and TRBJ2-5, is GAGVSQSPRYKVAKRGQDVALRCDPISGHVSLFWYQQALGQGPEFLTYFQNEAQLDKSGLPSDRFFAERPEGSVSTLKIQRTQQEDSAVYLCASSFRQTVREETQYFGPGTRLLVL.